The sequence of this T cell receptor (beta chain) was determined in a study of human T cells and chemical hapten exposure. Study summary: Patients had diphenylcyclopropenone applied to the scalp weekly throughout the roughly 25-week study. Per-sample TCR yields varied mainly from small pooled library volume differences. The study's findings and limits: With DPC sensitization, TCRs exceeding 1 in 1000 frequency showed no change.

Noted time point: patch test 2, 6 weeks after DPC sensitization. Treatment described: therapeutic diphenylcyclopropenone sensitization with weekly scalp DPC. This clonotype has a count of ten or more. Antigen unknown. TCRdb re-analysed the RACE reads in MiXCR, keeping a single row per CDR3 protein. Of 95,000 or so distinct CDR3 sequences in the sample, more than 9.5% were seen once. V was clipped by 2 bases and J by 0 bases; unmatched bases: 4. This CDR3 spans 16 amino acids. The germline V gene has CDR1 SGHAT and CDR2 FQNNGV. The TCR comes from a woman aged 40 to 49 with alopecia areata. Some clones in this sample may be carry-over from other donors' samples. This chain links TRBV11-2 with TRBJ2-1; 7 nucleotides agree with TRBD2. The sample consisted of whole blood, taken in connection with sensitization to the hapten diphenylcyclopropenone (DPC). This CDR3 is CASSLNLAVSYNEQFF. For the CDR3, the DNA is TGTGCCAGCAGCTTAAACCTAGCGGTCTCCTACAATGAGCAGTTCTTC. Full variable domain (rest looked up from reference TRBV11-2 and TRBJ2-1): EAGVAQSPRYKIIEKRQSVAFWCNPISGHATLYWYQQILGQGPKLLIQFQNNGVVDDSQLPKDRFSAERLKGVDSTLKIQPAKLEDSAVYLCASSLNLAVSYNEQFFGPGTRLTVL.